The 5 T cell receptor beta chains below all came from one sample that was sequenced in a study of cytomegalovirus exposure and HLA in healthy donors. The assay was immunoSEQ multiplex PCR, and TCRdb's table has in-frame clones only and misses some. The sample holds 110,000 or so clones, about nine tenths seen once. Input material: PBMCs. These receptors originate from a man younger than 35 in good health and CMV-seronegative.

The DNA for the CDR3 is TGTGCCAGCAGCGTAGGCGGCACTGAAGCTTTCTTT. Protein: CASSVGGTEAFF. This chain uses TRBV9 with TRBJ1-1; no reliable D call. CDR1 SGDLS and CDR2 YYNGEE come from the germline V gene. Trimming pared 0 bases from V and 4 bases from J, leaving 4 bases between. This CDR3 spans 12 amino acids.

The chain recombines TRBV7-9 with TRBJ1-2; weak D call: TRBD1 (6 bases). V lost 6 bases to trimming and J lost 6 bases, with 20 bases between them. Germline V gene lookup returns CDR1 SEHNR and CDR2 FQNEAQ (reference sequence). The CDR3 length is 15 residues. The CDR3 region has the DNA TGTGCCAGCAGACACGTAACAGGGAATAATGATGGCTACACCTTC. Amino acid sequence: CASRHVTGNNDGYTF.

The V call is TRBV6-6, the J call TRBJ1-2; possibly TRBD1 for D (6 bases). The CDR3 extends over 14 amino acids. Germline loops: CDR1 MNHNY, CDR2 SVGAGI (reference sequence). V was trimmed by 10 bases and J by 4 bases, leaving 19 bases between them. CDR3 loop: CATGKAGDAYGYTF. Here the CDR3 DNA reads TGTGCCACAGGGAAAGCAGGGGATGCCTATGGCTACACCTTC.

V gene TRBV27 combines with J gene TRBJ2-7; weak D call: TRBD1 (6 bases). Germline CDR1 MNHEY, CDR2 SMNVEV (reference sequence). The V end lost 6 bases, the J end lost 3 bases, and 12 bases lay between the germline ends. The CDR3 sequence is 13 residues long. Written as DNA, the CDR3 is TGTGCCAGCAGCTCCGGACAGATCTACGAGCAGTACTTC. Translated: CASSSGQIYEQYF.

V is TRBV4-2 and J is TRBJ2-1, with TRBD2 identical over 10 bases. In germline, CDR1 is LGHNA, CDR2 YNFKEQ. The CDR3 totals 18 residues. V was clipped by 0 bases and J by 9 bases; unmatched bases: 14. CDR3: CASSQDLHVSGRHSEQFF. The CDR3 region has the DNA TGTGCCAGCAGCCAAGATCTCCACGTTAGCGGGAGGCACAGTGAGCAGTTCTTC.